This note documents a single TCR beta chain sequence. This entry is derived from a study of cytomegalovirus exposure and HLA in healthy donors. Across the whole study: As an earlier analysis found, 150 million to 200 million T cells yielded 95 million to 130 million unique TCR beta sequences.

These donors, healthy bone marrow donors, were studied. The PCR was carried out with 60 Vbeta primers and 13 Jbeta primers. Measured with immunoSEQ multiplex PCR; TCRdb has only the in-frame clones, and not every one. The data include some 110,000 clones; the top ten clones carry roughly 0.94%. Trimming removed 4 bases from V and 5 bases from J; junction bases left unmatched: 11. Germline V CDR1 and CDR2: SGHRS, YFSETQ. The CDR3 contains 15 residues. The chain recombines TRBV5-1 with TRBJ2-7; 8 bases are shared with TRBD2. Sequencing was carried out using PBMCs. The receptor was derived from a man aged 18 to 29 in good health and CMV-seronegative. The CDR3 spells CASSHRISGKDEQYF. CDR3 coding DNA: TGCGCCAGCAGCCACCGAATTAGCGGGAAGGACGAGCAGTACTTC.